These 17 T cell receptor beta chains share one sample of origin, sequenced in a study of T cells in Graves' hyperthyroidism and ophthalmopathy. Template material for amplifying TCR beta CDR3 regions consisted of RNA transcripts. In the first-round RT-PCR of the TCR CDR3, the HTBI primer set was used. TCRdb recomputed calls from the multiplex PCR reads with MiXCR, one row per CDR3 protein. This table has about 360,000 distinct CDR3 sequences, just under 25% appearing once. The sequencing sample was made of blood. The receptors derive from a man in his fifties or sixties with Graves' hyperthyroidism.

The chain carries TRBV12-3 or TRBV12-4 and TRBJ2-1, with unresolved D. The CDR3 loop spans 13 amino acids. Trimming took 7 bases from V and 0 from J, leaving 7 bases between them. DNA for the CDR3: TGTGCCAGCACCAAGAGCTCCTACAATGAGCAGTTCTTC. It encodes CASTKSSYNEQFF.

The CDR3 here is CASNEASGILGAKNIQYF. The DNA for the CDR3 is TGTGCCAGCAACGAAGCTAGCGGAATACTGGGAGCCAAAAACATTCAGTACTTC. The chain recombines TRBV2 with TRBJ2-4, with 7 bases aligning to TRBD2. The junction had 15 bases not matched to a gene; V was cut back by 7 bases and J by 0 bases. CDR1 and CDR2 from the germline V gene are SNHLY and FYNNEI. The CDR3 runs 18 residues.

This clonotype was observed a few times. The chain combines TRBV19 with TRBJ2-1; D is perhaps TRBD2 (6 bases). Germline V gene data show CDR1 as LNHDA and CDR2 as SQIVND (reference sequence). V was clipped by 2 bases and J by 7 bases, with 15 bases between them. CDR3 length: 15 residues. The chain's CDR3 is CASSIQPMGGNEQFF. The CDR3 region has the DNA TGTGCCAGTAGTATACAACCGATGGGGGGTAATGAGCAGTTCTTC.

This chain links TRBV20-1 with TRBJ2-7; TRBD2 agrees at 14 bases. CDR1 is DFQATT, CDR2 SNEGSKA, per germline (reference sequence). There are 13 residues in the CDR3. With V trimmed by 6 bases and J by 6 bases, 4 bases remained unmatched. The CDR3 DNA sequence: TGCAGTGCATCCGGACTAGCGGGAGGCGAGCAGTACTTC. Translating gives CSASGLAGGEQYF.

This clonotype appeared many times. The chain joins TRBV2 to TRBJ1-5, with unresolved D. V was trimmed by 4 bases and J by 4 bases, leaving 8 bases between them. The CDR3 has 13 residues. Germline CDR1 is SNHLY and CDR2 is FYNNEI. The CDR3 sequence: CASSVSRNQPQHF. The CDR3 nucleotides read TGTGCCAGCAGTGTTTCCCGGAATCAGCCCCAGCATTTT.

Only a few counts were recorded for this clonotype. The rearrangement joins TRBV27 to TRBJ2-3, with TRBD1 identical over 9 bases. There are 16 residues in the CDR3. Trimming took 8 bases from V and 2 from J; bases not matched to a gene: 11. From germline, CDR1 is MNHEY and CDR2 SMNVEV (reference sequence). In DNA, the CDR3 is TGTGCCAGCTATTCGGTTGGGACAGGGCTCACAGATACGCAGTATTTT. Translated: CASYSVGTGLTDTQYF.

The chain has TRBV20-1 and TRBJ2-7, with TRBD2 as a possible D gene (7 bases). Trimming removed 1 base from V and 2 bases from J, with 9 bases in between. This CDR3 region has 13 residues. Germline V lookup: CDR1 DFQATT, CDR2 SNEGSKA (reference sequence). The CDR3 region is CSARGGGAYEQYF. The CDR3 DNA reads TGCAGTGCTAGAGGAGGGGGGGCCTACGAGCAGTACTTC.

This chain joins TRBV5-4 and TRBJ2-7, with D maybe TRBD2 (7 bases). V was pared by 4 bases and J by 2 bases, with 16 bases between. The CDR3 has 15 residues. Germline CDR1 and CDR2: SGHNT and YYREEE (reference sequence). This CDR3 is CASSAGAQGTYEQYF. The CDR3 DNA follows: TGTGCCAGCAGCGCGGGGGCACAGGGTACCTACGAGCAGTACTTC.

This clonotype was seen ten or more times. This sequence joins TRBV3-1 and TRBJ2-1; D is uncertain. The V end lost 5 bases, the J end lost 10 bases, and 9 bases lay between the germline ends. This CDR3 region has 11 residues. Germline lookup yields CDR1 LGHDT and CDR2 YNNKEL (reference sequence). CDR3 nucleotide sequence: TGTGCCAGCAGCTCAAGCTTGGAGCAGTTCTTC. Protein: CASSSSLEQFF.

This clonotype was seen only a few times. This chain joins TRBV20-1 and TRBJ2-3; 11 nucleotides line up with TRBD1. CDR1 is DFQATT, CDR2 SNEGSKA, per germline (reference sequence). CDR3 size: 15 residues. Trimming removed 0 bases from V and 5 bases from J; junction bases left unmatched: 4. DNA for the CDR3: TGCAGTGCTAGAGATCAGGGACAGGGGGGAGATACGCAGTATTTT. It yields the protein CSARDQGQGGDTQYF.

This chain links TRBV12-3 or TRBV12-4 with TRBJ1-1, with D perhaps matching TRBD1 (6 bases). CDR3 length equals 15 residues. V was trimmed by 2 bases and J by 6 bases, leaving 16 bases between them. Here the CDR3 DNA reads TGTGCCAGCAGTTTATTCAGGGGTCCGAAGCCTGAAGCTTTCTTT. Translated: CASSLFRGPKPEAFF.

This clonotype occurred once. The chain has TRBV20-1 and TRBJ2-5; 9 bases map to TRBD2. CDR1 and CDR2 (germline): DFQATT, SNEGSKA (reference sequence). The junction had 10 bases not matched to a gene; V was cut back by 6 bases and J by 2 bases. This CDR3 has 15 amino acids. CDR3 coding DNA: TGCAGTGCAGCCGGGAGCGGGAGGACACAAGAGACCCAGTACTTC. Translated, it gives CSAAGSGRTQETQYF.

This clonotype was recorded at least ten times. The chain carries TRBV12-3 or TRBV12-4 and TRBJ2-1; TRBD1 might be the D (7 bases). V was pared by 6 bases and J by 9 bases, with 18 bases between. This CDR3 contains 14 residues. The CDR3 reads CASSVMTGRSEQFF. The CDR3 DNA follows: TGTGCCAGCAGCGTTATGACAGGGAGGAGTGAGCAGTTCTTC.

The chain combines TRBV2 with TRBJ2-7; D is unresolved. CDR3 length: 12 residues. CDR1 and CDR2 from the germline V gene are SNHLY and FYNNEI. With 6 bases removed from V and 2 bases from J, the gap between germline ends came to 8 bases. The CDR3 region is CASSPVTYEQYF. The CDR3 nucleotides read TGTGCCAGCAGCCCAGTCACCTACGAGCAGTACTTC.

This chain connects TRBV27 to TRBJ1-2; 9 bases match TRBD1. CDR3 length equals 17 residues. Germline V gene sequence: CDR1 MNHEY, CDR2 SMNVEV (reference sequence). The junction had 14 bases not matched to a gene; V was cut back by 7 bases and J by 2 bases. This CDR3 is CASTKGGQGPRNYGYTF. CDR3 DNA: TGTGCCAGCACCAAAGGAGGACAGGGGCCGCGCAACTATGGCTACACCTTC.

Only a few counts were recorded for this clonotype. The chain joins TRBV28 to TRBJ2-1; 8 bases align to TRBD1. In germline, CDR1 is MDHEN, CDR2 SYDVKM. The CDR3 extends over 17 amino acids. V gave up 4 bases and J gave up 3 bases; unmatched junction bases: 11. The CDR3 coding sequence is TGTGCCAGCAGTTCCCCTTGGTCGGGACAGGACTACAATGAGCAGTTCTTC. Translating gives CASSSPWSGQDYNEQFF. The complete variable domain, with remaining parts taken from reference TRBV28 and TRBJ2-1, reads DVKVTQSSRYLVKRTGEKVFLECVQDMDHENMFWYRQDPGLGLRLIYFSYDVKMKEKGDIPEGYSVSREKKERFSLILESASTNQTSMYLCASSSPWSGQDYNEQFFGPGTRLTVL.

Only a few counts were recorded for this clonotype. This rearrangement joins TRBV27 to TRBJ2-1; a possible D gene is TRBD1 (6 bases). Trimming took 7 bases from V and 2 from J, leaving 21 bases between them. The germline V gene encodes CDR1 MNHEY and CDR2 SMNVEV (reference sequence). The CDR3 sequence is 17 residues long. In nucleotides, the CDR3 is TGTGCCAGCACCTTTTATCCCCTCAGGGGCGCCTACAATGAGCAGTTCTTC. The encoded protein is CASTFYPLRGAYNEQFF.